Below, one T cell receptor (beta chain) is given with its context. This clonotype has ten or more counts. It has no known antigen specificity. No qualities accompany the bases; no much larger clone lies one base away. This entry comes from a study of neurological immune-mediated disorders (dated by TCRdb to between 2018 and 2020). With regard to the full study: Of the roughly 34 multiple sclerosis patients, approximately 31 had relapsing-remitting MS and 3 had secondary progressive MS. The cohort was made up of 65 to 75 subjects, consisting of roughly 14 HAM/TSP patients, 35 or so multiple sclerosis patients and approximately 20 healthy controls. Alongside PBMC samples, the set of some 100 TCR-beta libraries contained longitudinal samples, technical triplicates, and paired CD4+ and CD8+ T-cell subsets that had been sorted. Peripheral blood TCR-beta repertoires from HTLV-I-associated myelopathy (HAM/TSP) patients, multiple sclerosis patients and healthy controls were compared by UMI-based sequencing. Overall study results and their limits: No identical CDR3 amino acid sequences were found to be shared among expanded clones across subjects, suggesting that TCR-beta repertoires were private in all groups. The MS cluster was not associated with any clinical or MRI features, and the authors stated that larger cohorts are needed. Phylogenetic analysis grouped repertoires from 18 of 34 MS patients into a cluster of related CDR3 sequences, suggesting a possible repertoire-level signature. TCR clonal expansion was greatest in HAM/TSP patients and smallest in MS patients, who ranked below even healthy controls.

For this chain, trimming is 3 bases at the V end and 0 bases at the J end, and the number of junction bases without a gene match is 2. Reading the germline V gene gives CDR1 KGHSH and CDR2 LQKENI. Counted from cysteine to phenylalanine, this CDR3 has 16 amino acids. Solely the CDR3 DNA is kept, with 48 bases framed from the first base. cDNA was synthesized by template-switch 5'RACE using a primer carrying a 10-nucleotide random unique molecular identifier by which each TCR transcript was tagged. Every sequencing run covered 15-18 subjects and yielded more than 170 million TCR-beta sequences. Total RNA was extracted with the RNeasy kit. The KAPA Real-time Library Amplification kit was used to amplify TCR-beta VDJ regions with primers for the TCR constant region and the 5'RACE anchor. A first PCR added sample indexes and Illumina adaptors, and a second PCR then raised library yield. After Ampure bead purification, the roughly 650 bp TCR product was size-selected on a 2% E-gel SizeSelection system. Before pooling, library quality was assessed on a Bioanalyzer, concentration was determined with Qubit, and library quantification was performed with the Kapa Library Quantification kit. An Illumina HiSeq 2500 sequenced the libraries paired-end 2 x 150 bp. To increase sequence diversity, about 25-31% phiX was spiked into each library pool. For the original study's pipeline: Quality-filtered reads were processed with the UMI-based MiGEC pipeline, which removed over 75% of raw TCR sequences during error correction. IMGT germline references were used for aligning VDJ genes, and each clonotype was defined as a unique CDR3 amino acid sequence together with its V-J genes. Clonal expansion, Shannon diversity and CDR3 relatedness (CalcPairwiseDistances, ClusterSamples) were evaluated with VDJtools, and phylogenetic trees were built with CLCbio workbench. Expanded clones were defined as having at least 8 unique UMIs, based on coefficient-of-variation modelling across technical triplicates. The raw public reads went through TCRdb reprocessing: fastp at Q25, MiXCR clone calling, in-frame beta chains kept. Each entry is one CDR3 protein sequence, shown with its most common DNA and genes. The V and J calls come from TCRdb's annotation, not from the publication. This sample has tens of thousands of distinct CDR3 sequences in its table, and roughly 5.5% of those were observed once. The ten biggest clones cover 6.5% to 9% of the sample.

For unsorted PBMC libraries, 2 million PBMCs were used after storage in RNAlater at -80 degrees C until RNA extraction. Multiple sclerosis patients were enrolled in a US clinical protocol evaluating disease progression by magnetic resonance imaging. PBMCs were separated from peripheral blood using Ficoll-Hypaque density gradient centrifugation and then cryopreserved in liquid nitrogen. The sequence links TRBV18 to TRBJ1-6, with 7 bases matching TRBD1. The sequenced sample consisted of PBMCs. The sequence came from a man younger than 35 with multiple sclerosis. The CDR3 amino acid sequence is: CASSPTGSSYNSPLHF. The DNA sequence is as follows: TGTGCCAGCTCACCGACAGGGAGCTCCTATAATTCACCCCTCCACTTT. Reference TRBV18 and TRBJ1-6 proteins supply the regions before and after the CDR3; the full variable domain is: NAGVMQNPRHLVRRRGQEARLRCSPMKGHSHVYWYRQLPEEGLKFMVYLQKENIIDESGMPKERFSAEFPKEGPSILRIQQVVRGDSAAYFCASSPTGSSYNSPLHFGNGTRLTVT.